Many counts were recorded for the clone carrying this T cell receptor (beta chain). The antigen remains unidentified. These data are taken from a study of response to subunit inactivated influenza vaccine. Study outcomes and limitations: That few new T cells are recruited by each seasonal influenza vaccination was the authors' suggestion.

The CDR3 runs 14 residues. Trimming removed 5 bases from V and 6 bases from J; junction bases left unmatched: 8. In TCRdb, the RT-PCR reads were re-called with MiXCR into one record per CDR3 protein. This sample has hundreds of thousands of distinct CDR3 sequences, with roughly 18% found just once. V and J are TRBV12-3 or TRBV12-4 and TRBJ2-5, with 8 bases lining up with TRBD2. The source material was PBMCs from blood, sampled about 5 days after vaccination. This TCR came from a man aged 45 to 65 who received an inactivated influenza vaccine. CDR3 coding DNA: TGTGCCAGCAGTCTAGATACTAGCGGCAAGACCCAGTACTTC. Translation gives CASSLDTSGKTQYF.